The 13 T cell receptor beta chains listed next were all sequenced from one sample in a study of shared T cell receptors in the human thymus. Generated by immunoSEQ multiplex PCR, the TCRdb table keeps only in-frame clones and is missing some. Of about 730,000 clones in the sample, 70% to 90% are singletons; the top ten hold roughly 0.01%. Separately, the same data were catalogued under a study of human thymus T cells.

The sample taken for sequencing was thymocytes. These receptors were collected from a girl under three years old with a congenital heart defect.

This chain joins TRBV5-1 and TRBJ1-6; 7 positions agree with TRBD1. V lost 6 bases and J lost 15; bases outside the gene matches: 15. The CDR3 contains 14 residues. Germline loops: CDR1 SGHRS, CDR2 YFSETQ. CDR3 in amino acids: CASNFEQGRTLLHF. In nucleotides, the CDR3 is TGCGCCAGCAACTTCGAACAGGGGAGGACACTCCTCCACTTT.

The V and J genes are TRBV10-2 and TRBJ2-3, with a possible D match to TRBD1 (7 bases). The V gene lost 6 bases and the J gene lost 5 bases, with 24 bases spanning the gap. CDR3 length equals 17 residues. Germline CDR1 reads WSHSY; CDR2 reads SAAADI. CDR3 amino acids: CASREQVGTDGGDTQYF. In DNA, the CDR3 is TGCGCCAGCAGGGAACAGGTCGGGACAGACGGGGGAGATACGCAGTATTTT.

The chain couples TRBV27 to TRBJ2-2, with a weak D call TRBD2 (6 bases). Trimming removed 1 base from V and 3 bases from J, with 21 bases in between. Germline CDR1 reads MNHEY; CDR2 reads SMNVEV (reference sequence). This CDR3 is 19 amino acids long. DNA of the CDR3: TGTGCCAGCAGTTTATGCGGGACGGTCCCGTTTGACGACACCGGGGAGCTGTTTTTT. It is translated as CASSLCGTVPFDDTGELFF.

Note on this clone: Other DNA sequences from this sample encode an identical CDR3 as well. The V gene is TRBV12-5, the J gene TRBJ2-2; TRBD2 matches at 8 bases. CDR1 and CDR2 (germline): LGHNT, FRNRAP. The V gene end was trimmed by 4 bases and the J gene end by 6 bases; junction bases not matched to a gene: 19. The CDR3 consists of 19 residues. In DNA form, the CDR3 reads TGTGCTAGTGGTTGCCCCCCGGGGGGGCTGCCATTATGTGCCGGGGAGCTGTTTTTT. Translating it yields CASGCPPGGLPLCAGELFF. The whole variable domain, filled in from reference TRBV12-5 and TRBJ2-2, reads DARVTQTPRHKVTEMGQEVTMRCQPILGHNTVFWYRQTMMQGLELLAYFRNRAPLDDSGMPKDRFSAEMPDATLATLKIQPSEPRDSAVYFCASGCPPGGLPLCAGELFFGEGSRLTVL.

DNA of the CDR3: TGTGCCAGCAGCCCGGGACAGGGGGCCATAATTGAAAAACTGTTTTTT. Its translation is CASSPGQGAIIEKLFF. This chain joins TRBV5-4 and TRBJ1-4; 12 nucleotides line up with TRBD1. CDR3 size: 16 residues. V lost 4 bases, J lost 7 bases, and 8 bases stayed unmatched. In germline, CDR1 is SGHNT, CDR2 YYREEE (reference sequence).

CDR3 loop: CASSADRGVYEQYF. As DNA, the CDR3 is TGTGCCAGCAGTGCGGACAGGGGGGTGTACGAGCAGTACTTC. This rearrangement joins TRBV28 to TRBJ2-7, with 10 bases identical to TRBD1. J lost 4 bases, V lost 5 bases, and 5 bases had no gene match. The germline gives CDR1 MDHEN, CDR2 SYDVKM. The CDR3 is 14 residues long.

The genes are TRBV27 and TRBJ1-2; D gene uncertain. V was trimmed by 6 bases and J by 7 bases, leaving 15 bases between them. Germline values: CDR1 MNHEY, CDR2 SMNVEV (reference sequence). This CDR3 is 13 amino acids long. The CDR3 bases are TGTGCCAGCAGCCTTCGGTCGGCGGTTGGCTACACCTTC. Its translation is CASSLRSAVGYTF.

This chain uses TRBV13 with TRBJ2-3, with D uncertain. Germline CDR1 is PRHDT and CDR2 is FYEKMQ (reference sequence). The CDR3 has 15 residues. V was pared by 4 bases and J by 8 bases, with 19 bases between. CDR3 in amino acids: CASSSQVGPLVTQYF. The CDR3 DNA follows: TGTGCCAGCAGCTCTCAAGTGGGTCCCCTAGTTACGCAGTATTTT.

The CDR3 sequence is CASSLVRTSGLIGSTDTQYF. The CDR3 region has the DNA TGTGCCAGCAGCTTAGTGAGGACTAGCGGCCTCATAGGCAGCACAGATACGCAGTATTTT. The V and J genes are TRBV13 and TRBJ2-3; TRBD2 aligns across 10 bases. The CDR3 runs to 20 residues. CDR1 is PRHDT and CDR2 is FYEKMQ in the germline V gene (reference sequence). The V segment lost 1 base and the J segment 0 bases; nucleotides outside the gene matches: 13. Full variable domain (remainder filled in from reference TRBV13 and TRBJ2-3): AAGVIQSPRHLIKEKRETATLKCYPIPRHDTVYWYQQGPGQDPQFLISFYEKMQSDKGSIPDRFSAQQFSDYHSELNMSSLELGDSALYFCASSLVRTSGLIGSTDTQYFGPGTRLTVL.

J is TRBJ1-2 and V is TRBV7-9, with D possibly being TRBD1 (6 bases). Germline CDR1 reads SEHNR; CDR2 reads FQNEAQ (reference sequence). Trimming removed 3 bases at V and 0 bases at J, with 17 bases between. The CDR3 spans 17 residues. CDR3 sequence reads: CASSFSGQSITNYGYTF. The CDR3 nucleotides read TGTGCCAGCAGCTTCTCGGGACAAAGTATAACTAACTATGGCTACACCTTC.

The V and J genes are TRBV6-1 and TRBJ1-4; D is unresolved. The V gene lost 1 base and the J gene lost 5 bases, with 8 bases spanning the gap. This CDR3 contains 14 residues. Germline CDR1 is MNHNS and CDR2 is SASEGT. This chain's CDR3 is CASSEVDINEKLFF. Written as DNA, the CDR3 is TGTGCCAGCAGTGAAGTCGACATCAATGAAAAACTGTTTTTT.

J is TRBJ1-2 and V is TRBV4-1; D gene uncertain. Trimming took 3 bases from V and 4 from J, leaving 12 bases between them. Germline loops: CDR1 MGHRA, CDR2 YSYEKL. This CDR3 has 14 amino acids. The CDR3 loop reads CASSHLAFGYGYTF. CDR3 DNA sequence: TGCGCCAGCAGCCACCTCGCTTTCGGCTATGGCTACACCTTC.

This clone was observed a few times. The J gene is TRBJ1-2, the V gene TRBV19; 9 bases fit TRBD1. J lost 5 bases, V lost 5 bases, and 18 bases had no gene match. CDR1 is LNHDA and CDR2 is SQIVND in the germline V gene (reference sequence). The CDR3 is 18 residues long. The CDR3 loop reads CASSPPRDRVHQRYGYTF. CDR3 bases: TGTGCCAGTAGTCCCCCCCGGGACAGGGTCCATCAACGATATGGCTACACCTTC.